These T cell receptor beta chains were read from a single sample in a study of neurological immune-mediated disorders. TCRdb called the 5' RACE reads again in MiXCR, with one record for every CDR3 protein. The sample lists tens of thousands of distinct CDR3 sequences, about 4% seen once, with 5.7% in the top ten. The specimen sequenced was PBMCs. Receptor source: a woman aged 55-69 years with multiple sclerosis. The CDR3 runs from the conserved cysteine through the conserved F or W. The D gene is left open where the match is weak. Only part of the rows carry a size: once, few, many, or a class if the clone is expanded.

CDR3 length,D gene,clone size,V gene,J gene,CDR3 protein,CDR3 DNA
12,-,many,TRBV29-1,TRBJ2-7,CSVEAGRLEQYF,TGCAGCGTTGAAGCCGGACGGCTAGAGCAGTACTTC
14,-,many,TRBV18,TRBJ1-5,CASSRGRGNQPQHF,TGTGCCAGCTCACGGGGGAGGGGCAATCAGCCCCAGCATTTT
14,TRBD2,many,TRBV7-6,TRBJ2-3,CASARDWGGDTQYF,TGTGCCAGCGCAAGAGACTGGGGGGGAGATACGCAGTATTTT
14,-,many,TRBV7-9,TRBJ2-5,CASSLRTVQETQYF,TGTGCCAGCAGCCTCAGGACAGTCCAAGAGACCCAGTACTTC
15,TRBD1,-,TRBV27,TRBJ1-1,CASSPRQGSNTEAFF,TGTGCCAGCAGCCCAAGACAGGGGTCGAACACTGAAGCTTTCTTT
15,TRBD1,many,TRBV6-1,TRBJ2-7,CASPFTGGAAYEQYF,TGTGCCAGTCCTTTCACAGGGGGCGCAGCCTACGAGCAGTACTTC
17,-,many,TRBV5-1,TRBJ2-3,CASSSKTGGRETDTQYF,TGCGCCAGCAGCTCCAAAACCGGGGGAAGGGAAACAGATACGCAGTATTTT
13,-,many,TRBV3-1,TRBJ2-7,CASSLSRVHEQYF,TGTGCCAGCAGCCTTTCCCGCGTCCACGAGCAGTACTTC
16,-,many,TRBV12-3/TRBV12-4,TRBJ2-3,CASSNRGRLEGDTQYF,TGTGCCAGCAGTAACAGAGGGAGACTAGAGGGGGATACGCAGTATTTT
16,TRBD2,many,TRBV15,TRBJ2-3,CATSRSGLGLTDTQYF,TGTGCCACCAGCAGATCGGGACTAGGCCTCACAGATACGCAGTATTTT
16,-,many,TRBV5-1,TRBJ2-5,CASSPLGQGGAETQYF,TGCGCCAGCAGCCCCCTAGGACAGGGAGGGGCAGAGACCCAGTACTTC
14,-,many,TRBV29-1,TRBJ2-1,CSVEGGPSYNEQFF,TGCAGCGTTGAAGGGGGTCCCTCCTACAATGAGCAGTTCTTC
15,TRBD2,many,TRBV7-9,TRBJ2-1,CASSVTSGSYNEQFF,TGTGCCAGCAGCGTGACTAGCGGCTCCTACAATGAGCAGTTCTTC
13,-,many,TRBV7-6,TRBJ2-7,CASSLTDSYEQYF,TGTGCCAGCAGCTTAACGGACAGCTACGAGCAGTACTTC
14,-,many,TRBV25-1,TRBJ2-5,CASSTPDSRETQYF,TGTGCCAGCAGTACCCCGGACAGCAGGGAGACCCAGTACTTC
13,TRBD1,many,TRBV6-1,TRBJ1-2,CARGQSGTDGYTF,TGTGCCCGGGGACAGTCGGGGACGGATGGCTACACCTTC
14,-,many,TRBV7-2,TRBJ1-2,CASSYSGGPRGYTF,TGTGCCAGCAGCTACTCGGGGGGCCCCAGGGGCTACACCTTC
16,-,many,TRBV28,TRBJ2-7,CASSLARGPRPYEQYF,TGTGCCAGCAGTCTCGCGAGGGGACCGAGACCCTACGAGCAGTACTTC
18,-,many,TRBV15,TRBJ1-6,CATSRDLSRSSYNSPLHF,TGTGCCACCAGCAGAGATCTGAGTCGGAGCTCCTATAATTCACCCCTCCACTTT
13,-,many,TRBV28,TRBJ1-3,CASRRTDGNTIYF,TGTGCCAGCCGGAGGACAGATGGAAACACCATATATTTT
16,TRBD1,many,TRBV15,TRBJ1-4,CATSRDLTGAREKLFF,TGTGCCACCAGCAGAGATTTGACAGGGGCACGCGAAAAACTGTTTTTT
15,-,many,TRBV4-2,TRBJ1-4,CASSQEGPTNEKLFF,TGTGCCAGCAGCCAAGAAGGTCCAACTAATGAAAAACTGTTTTTT
15,-,many,TRBV14,TRBJ1-1,CASSQTGLWSTEAFF,TGTGCCAGCAGCCAGACGGGACTCTGGAGCACTGAAGCTTTCTTT
14,-,many,TRBV9,TRBJ1-5,CASSVGYSNQPQHF,TGTGCCAGCAGCGTGGGCTATAGCAATCAGCCCCAGCATTTT
16,TRBD2,many,TRBV12-3/TRBV12-4,TRBJ2-7,CASSRDIAGGSYEQYF,TGTGCCAGCAGCAGAGACATAGCGGGGGGCTCCTACGAGCAGTACTTC
13,-,many,TRBV7-2,TRBJ1-1,CASSLEFYGEAFF,TGTGCCAGCAGCTTAGAGTTCTATGGTGAAGCTTTCTTT